This passage covers 14 T cell receptor beta chains from one sample sequenced in a study of Ad26.COV2.S vaccination and SARS-CoV-2 variants. Produced via immunoSEQ multiplex PCR; TCRdb's table is partial and in-frame only. Of around 400,000 clones listed, 83% are singletons. The treatment denotes: some 20 received Ad26.COV2.S at low or high dose, single or two shots; 5 received placebo; per-sample allocation not given. It was on day 63 after the first vaccine or placebo injection that samples were taken. This specimen consisted of peripheral blood, obtained in a trial of Ad26.COV2.S vaccine versus placebo. The receptors originated from a person aged 18-60 years who received the Ad26.COV2.S COVID-19 vaccine or a placebo.

This rearrangement joins TRBV27 to TRBJ2-1; D unclear. With 7 bases removed from V and 5 bases from J, the gap between germline ends came to 12 bases. CDR3 length: 13 residues. Germline CDR1 MNHEY, CDR2 SMNVEV (reference sequence). CDR3 amino acids: CASKRTVNNEQFF. Here the CDR3 DNA reads TGTGCCAGCAAGAGGACGGTAAACAATGAGCAGTTCTTC.

This clone was counted a single time. The genes are TRBV5-1 and TRBJ2-2; D may be TRBD1 (5 bases). V lost 4 bases, J lost 0 bases, and 10 bases lay in between. The CDR3 runs to 15 residues. Looked up from germline, CDR1 is SGHRS and CDR2 is YFSETQ. CDR3 amino acids: CASSLGHSNTGELFF. The CDR3 DNA reads as TGCGCCAGCAGCCTTGGACACTCGAACACCGGGGAGCTGTTTTTT. Together with reference TRBV5-1 and TRBJ2-2, the CDR3 gives the full variable domain: KAGVTQTPRYLIKTRGQQVTLSCSPISGHRSVSWYQQTPGQGLQFLFEYFSETQRNKGNFPGRFSGRQFSNSRSEMNVSTLELGDSALYLCASSLGHSNTGELFFGEGSRLTVL.

The CDR3 DNA reads as TGCGCCAGCAGCCCGAACGGACTAGCGGGAGTTACTGGCGAGCAGTACTTC. Amino acid sequence: CASSPNGLAGVTGEQYF. The rearrangement links TRBV4-1 to TRBJ2-7, with 13 bases matching TRBD2. Germline CDR1 and CDR2: MGHRA and YSYEKL. The CDR3 is 17 residues long. The J segment lost 6 bases and the V segment lost 4 bases, leaving 12 bases of the junction unmatched.

The chain carries TRBV9 and TRBJ2-7, with TRBD1 matching 11 bases. V shed 3 bases and J 3 bases; nucleotides not matched to a gene: 5. The V gene's germline CDR1 is SGDLS and CDR2 YYNGEE. The CDR3 is 15 amino acids. The CDR3, as DNA: TGTGCCAGCAGCGGCGGGGGGACAGGGGGCTACGAGCAGTACTTC. Amino acid sequence: CASSGGGTGGYEQYF.

The V gene is TRBV5-5, the J gene TRBJ2-3, with D possibly TRBD1 on 6 matching bases. V lost 0 bases to trimming and J lost 0 bases, with 11 bases between them. The germline CDR1 and CDR2 sequences are SGHKS and YYEKEE (reference sequence). The CDR3 is 16 residues long. CDR3 amino acids: CASSLGTGLSTDTQYF. CDR3 DNA sequence: TGTGCCAGCAGCTTGGGTACAGGGTTAAGCACAGATACGCAGTATTTT.

The rearrangement joins TRBV9 to TRBJ2-3; 7 bases are shared with TRBD2. J was trimmed by 1 base and V by 1 base; bases with no gene match: 3. Germline V gene data show CDR1 as SGDLS and CDR2 as YYNGEE. CDR3 length equals 15 residues. The CDR3 nucleotides read TGTGCCAGCAGCGTACAGGCGGGGGGCACAGATACGCAGTATTTT. Translating gives CASSVQAGGTDTQYF.

The CDR3 loop is CASRLPTGELFF. The CDR3 DNA sequence: TGTGCCAGCAGACTCCCCACCGGGGAGCTGTTTTTT. J is TRBJ2-2 and V is TRBV27; D is unclear. V was pared by 6 bases and J by 4 bases, with 6 bases between. CDR3 length: 12 amino acids. The germline V gene encodes CDR1 MNHEY and CDR2 SMNVEV (reference sequence).

The V gene is TRBV7-8, the J gene TRBJ2-5; D unresolved. The CDR3 sequence is 15 residues long. The V gene's germline CDR1 is SGHVS and CDR2 FQNEAQ. V lost 1 base, J lost 1 base, and 10 bases lay in between. CDR3 DNA sequence: TGTGCCAGCAGCTTAGTCGCTGCTCTCCAAGAGACCCAGTACTTC. This codes for CASSLVAALQETQYF.

This chain joins TRBV7-9 and TRBJ1-3; weak D call: TRBD1 (6 bases). CDR1 SEHNR and CDR2 FQNEAQ come from the germline V gene (reference sequence). The length of the CDR3 is 15 residues. Trimming pared 3 bases from V and 0 bases from J, leaving 9 bases between. The CDR3 here is CASSLQGSSGNTIYF. For the CDR3, the DNA is TGTGCCAGCAGCTTGCAGGGGAGCTCTGGAAACACCATATATTTT.

The chain uses TRBV19 and TRBJ1-2; possibly TRBD1 for D (5 bases). The CDR3 is 13 residues long. With 6 bases removed from V and 4 bases from J, the gap between germline ends came to 12 bases. From germline, CDR1 is LNHDA and CDR2 SQIVND (reference sequence). The CDR3 is CASSLTARYGYTF. In nucleotides, the CDR3 is TGTGCCAGTAGCCTGACAGCGCGCTATGGCTACACCTTC.

This chain links TRBV5-4 with TRBJ2-1; the match to TRBD2 covers 8 bases. V lost 3 bases to trimming and J lost 0 bases; unmatched junction nucleotides: 8. The CDR3 runs 17 residues. Germline V gene data show CDR1 as SGHNT and CDR2 as YYREEE (reference sequence). The DNA for the CDR3 is TGTGCCAGCAGCTGGGGAGGTCGGGGGGGCTCCTACAATGAGCAGTTCTTC. This codes for CASSWGGRGGSYNEQFF.

The J gene is TRBJ1-2, the V gene TRBV27; D is unclear. The CDR3 consists of 15 residues. Trimming took 4 bases from V and 3 from J, leaving 15 bases between them. Germline V gene lookup returns CDR1 MNHEY and CDR2 SMNVEV (reference sequence). The CDR3 DNA reads as TGTGCCAGCAGTTCCGGGGAGCGAAGCCACTATGGCTACACCTTC. Residues: CASSSGERSHYGYTF.

V is TRBV9 and J is TRBJ2-1; 8 nucleotides agree with TRBD2. This CDR3 has 16 amino acids. Losses at the gene ends were 3 bases for V and 9 bases for J; bases not matched to a gene: 14. CDR1 is SGDLS, CDR2 YYNGEE, per germline. CDR3 sequence reads: CASSAQTSVPRGEQFF. Written as DNA, the CDR3 is TGTGCCAGCAGCGCTCAGACTAGCGTTCCTCGTGGTGAGCAGTTCTTC. The full variable domain, rest sourced from reference TRBV9 and TRBJ2-1, is DSGVTQTPKHLITATGQRVTLRCSPRSGDLSVYWYQQSLDQGLQFLIQYYNGEERAKGNILERFSAQQFPDLHSELNLSSLELGDSALYFCASSAQTSVPRGEQFFGPGTRLTVL.

The V gene is TRBV13, the J gene TRBJ2-3; D remains unclear. Germline CDR1 PRHDT, CDR2 FYEKMQ (reference sequence). This CDR3 region has 16 residues. The V and J ends lost 5 bases and 0 bases respectively, with 15 bases between them. The CDR3 nucleotides read TGTGCCAGCAGCCACCGGCTGGTTTCCAGCACAGATACGCAGTATTTT. Its translation is CASSHRLVSSTDTQYF.